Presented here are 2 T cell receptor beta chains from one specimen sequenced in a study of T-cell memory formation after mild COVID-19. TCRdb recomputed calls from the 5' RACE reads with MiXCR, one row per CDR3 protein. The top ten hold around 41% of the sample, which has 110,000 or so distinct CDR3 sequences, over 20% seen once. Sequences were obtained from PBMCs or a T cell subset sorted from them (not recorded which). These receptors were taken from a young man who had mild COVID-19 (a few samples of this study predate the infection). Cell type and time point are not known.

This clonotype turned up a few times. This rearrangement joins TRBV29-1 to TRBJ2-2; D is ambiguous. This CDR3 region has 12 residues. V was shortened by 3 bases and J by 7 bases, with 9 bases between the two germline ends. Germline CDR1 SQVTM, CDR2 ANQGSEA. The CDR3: CSVETPVGELFF. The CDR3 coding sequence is TGCAGCGTTGAGACCCCTGTCGGGGAGCTGTTTTTT.

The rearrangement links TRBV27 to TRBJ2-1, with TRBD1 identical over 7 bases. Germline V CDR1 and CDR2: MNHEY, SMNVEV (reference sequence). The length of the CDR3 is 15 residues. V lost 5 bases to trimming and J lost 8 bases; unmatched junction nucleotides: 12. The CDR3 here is CASSVRQGYSDEQFF. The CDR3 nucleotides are TGTGCCAGCAGTGTAAGACAGGGATACAGCGATGAGCAGTTCTTC.